The T cell receptor beta chain under discussion was sequenced for a study of cytomegalovirus exposure and HLA in healthy donors. A multiplex PCR was run with 60 Vbeta primers and 13 Jbeta primers. Sequencing used immunoSEQ multiplex PCR; TCRdb keeps in-frame clones, though not all of them. This table has tens of thousands of clones, roughly four fifths appearing once. Trimming pared 1 base from V and 6 bases from J, leaving 12 bases between. The germline V gene has CDR1 SEHNR and CDR2 FQNEAQ (reference sequence). The CDR3 length is 15 residues. Study-level points and caveats: Trimming of TCR beta V- and J-genes showed a link, identified in a later analysis, to a missense DCLRE1C variant.

With regard to this clone: The target antigen is unknown.

This sequence originates from a man younger than 45 in good health and CMV-seropositive. Sequencing was performed on PBMCs. The chain is built from TRBV7-9 and TRBJ1-4; D perhaps matches TRBD1 (5 bases). CDR3 in DNA: TGTGCCAGCAGCTTAGGGGGGGATTCCTATGAAAAACTGTTTTTT. Protein: CASSLGGDSYEKLFF.